The subject of this entry is one T cell receptor beta chain. The antigen it recognizes is unknown. Per-base qualities were not stored, and no clone one base away is much larger. The CDR3 regions of human TCRbeta chains were analyzed by immunosequencing. Turning to the authors' computational methods: TCRs in the repertoires were compared against a reference library of SARS-CoV-2-specific TCRs that had been generated with the MIRA antigen-specificity platform. Breadth meant the fraction of unique TCRs that were SARS-CoV-2-associated, whereas depth meant the fraction of total T cells that were SARS-CoV-2-associated. Using the MIRA data, each spike-specific TCR was mapped to the spike region that the TCR reacts to and placed in a CD4 or CD8 class. Log10-transformed breadth and depth values were compared by one-way ANOVA with Sidak's multiple comparisons tests. The source is immuneACCESS, and TCRdb retained only in-frame sequences with V and J called. Part of the clones is not carried over; for the studies checked, unresolved V genes explain less than half of this, and the remainder is unexplained. V, J and clone size are taken as reported in that table, and D and trimming were inferred from the DNA itself. The sample table contains 65,000 to 70,000 clones; only one count was recorded for 70% to 90% of them. The ten largest clones take up roughly 23% of the sample.

CDR3 length: 15 amino acids, cysteine to phenylalanine. Just the 45-base CDR3 DNA is kept, in frame starting at base 1. V is cut by 6 bases and J by 6 bases, and the space between the germline ends is 18 bases. CDR1 and CDR2 were assigned from the germline V gene as MNHEY and SVGAGI. The data belong to a study of T cell responses to AZD1222 COVID-19 vaccine (dated by TCRdb to the early 2020s). About the study as a whole: A total of 230 to 250 trial participants underwent TCR sequencing, of whom approximately 210 received two doses of AZD1222 and about 25 received two doses of the MenACWY control vaccine. Enrollment into the trials was organized by age into subgroups of 18-55, 56-69 and 70-plus years, and those subgroups contained roughly 140, 27 and 60 TCR-sequenced participants, respectively. Points the paper makes about the study in general: Epitopes outside the regions mutated in the B.1.351 and B.1.1.7 variants were reportedly recognized by nearly half of the unique spike-specific TCRs. Spike-specific TCR breadth and depth rose significantly after two AZD1222 doses compared with day 0 and with MenACWY recipients. Most participants were white British and females outnumbered males, and the authors suggested that clonal diversity may have been underestimated. CD4 TCRs associated with the vaccine covered the entire spike protein, and the dominant responses were in regions 160-218 and 743-854. The 56-69-year group was small, and its depth increase did not reach significance, likely because of low power. Because no day 14 peak-response samples were available, the repertoires could be characterized only after the peak T cell response. Conclusions about previously exposed vaccinees were limited because only six AZD1222 recipients were SARS-CoV-2 seropositive at baseline.

Taken with the paper, the label for time point translates to: about 28 days (+/-7) after the second vaccine dose. AZD1222 recipients whose second dose came at about 4 weeks and those whose second dose came at about 12 weeks were combined into one group, since spike-specific TCR depth and breadth did not differ between the two schedules. Vaccinee samples came from UK trials COV001 and COV002, including a single-blind randomized controlled phase 2/3 trial of AZD1222 (ChAdOx1 nCoV-19) in healthy adults. For TCRbeta chain sequencing, PBMC samples were collected from trial participants at day 0 and at day 28 after the second dose.

The sequence joins TRBV6-5 to TRBJ2-1, with TRBD2 perhaps the D gene, on 5 matching bases. Source: peripheral blood, taken 28 days after the second AZD1222 dose. The origin of this receptor is an adult who received the AZD1222 COVID-19 vaccine. The CDR3 region: CASSPTSRGSNEQFF. The nucleotide sequence reads as follows: TGTGCCAGCAGCCCAACTAGTCGCGGCTCCAATGAGCAGTTCTTC.